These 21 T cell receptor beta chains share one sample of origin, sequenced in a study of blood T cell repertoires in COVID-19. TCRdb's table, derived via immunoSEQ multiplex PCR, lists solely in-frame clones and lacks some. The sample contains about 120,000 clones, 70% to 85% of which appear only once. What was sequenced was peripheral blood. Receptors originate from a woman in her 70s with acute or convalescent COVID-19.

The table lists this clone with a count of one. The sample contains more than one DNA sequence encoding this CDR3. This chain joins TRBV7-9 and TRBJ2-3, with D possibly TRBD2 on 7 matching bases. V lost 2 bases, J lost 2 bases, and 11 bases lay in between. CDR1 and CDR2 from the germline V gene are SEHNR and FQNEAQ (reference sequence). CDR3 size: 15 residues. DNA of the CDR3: TGTGCCAGCAGCTTAAGGGGGGGGGCCACAGATACGCAGTATTTT. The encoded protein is CASSLRGGATDTQYF.

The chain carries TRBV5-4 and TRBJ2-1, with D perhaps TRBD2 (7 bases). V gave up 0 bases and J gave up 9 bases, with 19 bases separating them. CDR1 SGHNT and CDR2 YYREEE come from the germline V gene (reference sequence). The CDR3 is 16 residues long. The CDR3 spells CASSLGRGGALFEQFF. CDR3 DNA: TGTGCCAGCAGCTTGGGACGAGGGGGGGCTCTATTTGAGCAGTTCTTC.

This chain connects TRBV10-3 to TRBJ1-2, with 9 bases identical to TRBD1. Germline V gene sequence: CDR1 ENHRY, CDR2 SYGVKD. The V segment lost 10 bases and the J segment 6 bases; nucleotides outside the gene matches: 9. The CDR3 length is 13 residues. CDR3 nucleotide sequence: TGTGCCACCAGACAGGGGGGACGCGATGGCTACACCTTC. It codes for CATRQGGRDGYTF.

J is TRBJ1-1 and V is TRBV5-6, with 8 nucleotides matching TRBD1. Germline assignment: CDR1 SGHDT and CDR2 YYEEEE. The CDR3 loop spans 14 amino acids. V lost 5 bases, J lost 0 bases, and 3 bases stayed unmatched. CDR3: CASRPQGVNTEAFF. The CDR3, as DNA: TGTGCCAGCAGACCACAGGGGGTGAACACTGAAGCTTTCTTT.

The CDR3 sequence: CASRFESQETQYF. The CDR3 bases are TGTGCCAGCAGATTCGAGAGTCAAGAGACCCAGTACTTC. The chain uses TRBV5-4 and TRBJ2-5; D is ambiguous. Trimming took off 5 bases at V and 2 bases at J, with 10 bases between the two ends. In germline, CDR1 is SGHNT, CDR2 YYREEE (reference sequence). The CDR3 loop spans 13 amino acids. The full variable domain, its missing parts supplied by reference TRBV5-4 and TRBJ2-5, is ETGVTQSPTHLIKTRGQQVTLRCSSQSGHNTVSWYQQALGQGPQFIFQYYREEENGRGNFPPRFSGLQFPNYSSELNVNALELDDSALYLCASRFESQETQYFGPGTRLLVL.

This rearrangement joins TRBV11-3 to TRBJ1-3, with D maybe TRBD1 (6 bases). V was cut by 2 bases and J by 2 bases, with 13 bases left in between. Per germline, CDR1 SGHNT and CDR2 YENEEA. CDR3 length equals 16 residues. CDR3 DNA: TGTGCCAGCAGCTTAAGCTGGGGGCGGACTGGAAACACCATATATTTT. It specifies CASSLSWGRTGNTIYF.

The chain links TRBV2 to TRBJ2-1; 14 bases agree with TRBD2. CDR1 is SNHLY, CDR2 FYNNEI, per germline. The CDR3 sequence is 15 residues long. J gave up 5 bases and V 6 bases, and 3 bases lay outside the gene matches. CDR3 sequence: CASSPTSGGDNEQFF. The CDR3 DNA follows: TGTGCCAGCAGCCCGACTAGCGGGGGGGACAATGAGCAGTTCTTC.

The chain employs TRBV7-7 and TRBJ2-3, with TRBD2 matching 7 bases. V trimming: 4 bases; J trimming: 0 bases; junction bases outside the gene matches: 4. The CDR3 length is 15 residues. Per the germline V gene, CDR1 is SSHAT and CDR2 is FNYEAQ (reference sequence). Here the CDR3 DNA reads TGTGCCAGCAGCTCAACGGGACTAAGCACAGATACGCAGTATTTT. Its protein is CASSSTGLSTDTQYF.

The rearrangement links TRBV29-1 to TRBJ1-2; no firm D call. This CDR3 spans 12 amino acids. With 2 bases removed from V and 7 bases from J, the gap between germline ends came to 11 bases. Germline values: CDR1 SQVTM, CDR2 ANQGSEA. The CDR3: CSVEPGLGGYTF. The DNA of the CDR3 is TGCAGCGTTGAACCGGGATTGGGTGGCTACACCTTC.

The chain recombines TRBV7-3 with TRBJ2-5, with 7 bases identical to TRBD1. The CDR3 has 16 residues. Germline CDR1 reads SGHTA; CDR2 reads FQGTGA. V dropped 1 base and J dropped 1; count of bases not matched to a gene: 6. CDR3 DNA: TGTGCCAGCAGCTTAAGGGACAGACCGCCCCAAGAGACCCAGTACTTC. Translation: CASSLRDRPPQETQYF.

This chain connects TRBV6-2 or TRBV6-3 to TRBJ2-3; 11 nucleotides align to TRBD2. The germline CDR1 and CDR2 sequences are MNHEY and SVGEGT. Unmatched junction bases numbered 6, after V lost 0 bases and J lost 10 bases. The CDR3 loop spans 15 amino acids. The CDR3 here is CASSYSAVAGGSQYF. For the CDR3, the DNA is TGTGCCAGCAGTTACTCTGCGGTAGCGGGGGGGTCGCAGTATTTT.

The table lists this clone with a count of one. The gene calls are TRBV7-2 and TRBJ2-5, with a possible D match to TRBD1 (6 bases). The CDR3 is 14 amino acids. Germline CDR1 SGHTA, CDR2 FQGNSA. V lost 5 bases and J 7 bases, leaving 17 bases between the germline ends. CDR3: CASSQPGEGGTQYF. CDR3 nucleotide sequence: TGTGCCAGCAGCCAACCCGGGGAAGGGGGGACCCAGTACTTC.

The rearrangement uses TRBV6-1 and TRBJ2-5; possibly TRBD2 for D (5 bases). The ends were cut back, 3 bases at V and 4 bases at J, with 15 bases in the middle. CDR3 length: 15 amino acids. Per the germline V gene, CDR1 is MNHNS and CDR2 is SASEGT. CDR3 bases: TGTGCCAGCAGTGACCTTACTAGTGCCGCAGAGACCCAGTACTTC. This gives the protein CASSDLTSAAETQYF.

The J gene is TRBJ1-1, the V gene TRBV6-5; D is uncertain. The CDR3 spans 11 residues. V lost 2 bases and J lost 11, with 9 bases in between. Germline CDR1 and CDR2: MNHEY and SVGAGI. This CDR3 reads CASSYRQRAFF. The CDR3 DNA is TGTGCCAGCAGTTACCGTCAGCGGGCTTTCTTT.

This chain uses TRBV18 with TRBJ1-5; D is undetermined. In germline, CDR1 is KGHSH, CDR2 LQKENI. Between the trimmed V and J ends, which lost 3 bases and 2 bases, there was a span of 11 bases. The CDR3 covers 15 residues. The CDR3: CASSPTMGGNQPQHF. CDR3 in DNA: TGTGCCAGCTCACCCACAATGGGAGGCAATCAGCCCCAGCATTTT.

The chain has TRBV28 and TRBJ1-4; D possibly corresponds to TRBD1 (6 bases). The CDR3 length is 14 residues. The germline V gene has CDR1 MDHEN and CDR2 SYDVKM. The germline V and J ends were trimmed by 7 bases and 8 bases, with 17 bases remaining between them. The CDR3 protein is CASTLAGAGEKLFF. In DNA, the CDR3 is TGTGCCAGCACCTTGGCGGGGGCTGGCGAAAAACTGTTTTTT.

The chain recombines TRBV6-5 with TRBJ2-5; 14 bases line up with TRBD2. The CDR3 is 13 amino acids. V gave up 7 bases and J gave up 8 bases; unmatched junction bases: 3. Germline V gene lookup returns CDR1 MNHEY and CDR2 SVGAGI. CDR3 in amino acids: CASTGLAGETQYF. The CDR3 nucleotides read TGTGCCAGCACGGGACTAGCGGGGGAAACCCAGTACTTC.

CDR3 region: CASSLTTLYEQYV. CDR3 coding DNA: TGTGCCAGCAGCTTAACAACACTATACGAGCAGTACGTC. The chain carries TRBV11-3 and TRBJ2-7; D is ambiguous. CDR3 length: 13 amino acids. Germline V gives CDR1 SGHNT, CDR2 YENEEA. V gave up 2 bases and J gave up 4 bases, with 9 bases separating them.

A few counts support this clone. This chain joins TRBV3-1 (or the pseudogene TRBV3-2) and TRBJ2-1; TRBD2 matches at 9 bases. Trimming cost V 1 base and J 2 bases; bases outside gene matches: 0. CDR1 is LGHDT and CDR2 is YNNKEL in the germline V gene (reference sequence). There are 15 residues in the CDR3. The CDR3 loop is CASSQGGGAYNEQFF. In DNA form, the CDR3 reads TGTGCCAGCAGCCAAGGCGGGGGGGCCTACAATGAGCAGTTCTTC.

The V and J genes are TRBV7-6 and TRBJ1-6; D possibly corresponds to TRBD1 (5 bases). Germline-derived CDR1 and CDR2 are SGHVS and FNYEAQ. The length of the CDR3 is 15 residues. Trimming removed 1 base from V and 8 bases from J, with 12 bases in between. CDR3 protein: CASSLGQGRDSPLHF. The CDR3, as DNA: TGTGCCAGCAGCTTAGGTCAGGGAAGGGATTCACCCCTCCACTTT.

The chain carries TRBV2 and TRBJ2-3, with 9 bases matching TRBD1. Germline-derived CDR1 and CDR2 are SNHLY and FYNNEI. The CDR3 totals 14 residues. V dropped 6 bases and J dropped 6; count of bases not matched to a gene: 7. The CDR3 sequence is CASSKQGAGDTQYF. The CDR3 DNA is TGTGCCAGCAGCAAACAGGGGGCAGGGGATACGCAGTATTTT.